These T cell receptor beta chains were read from a single sample in a study of radiation and T cells in renal cell carcinoma. The protocol was immunoSEQ multiplex PCR, while the TCRdb copy is restricted to in-frame clones and leaves out a portion. The table lists tens of thousands of clones, 65% to 90% of them singletons. Sequenced material: blood, taken from a patient whose treatment included radiotherapy and nephrectomy. Source of these receptors: a woman between 50 and 59 years old with renal cell carcinoma. Both conserved end residues are part of each CDR3. D genes are given only for firm matches. Where a row states a size, it is once, few, many or the class of an expanded clone; other rows omit it.

v_gene	abundance	d_gene	j_gene	CDR3nt	CDR3aa
TRBV19	.	TRBD1	TRBJ2-7	TGTGCCAGTAGCATCGGACAGGTACACTACGAGCAGTACTTC	CASSIGQVHYEQYF
TRBV9	.	.	TRBJ2-5	TGTGCCAGCAGCGTAGAGATGGCGGAGACCCAGTACTTC	CASSVEMAETQYF
TRBV4-3	.	.	TRBJ2-3	TGCGCCAGCAGCCAAGACCTAGCTAATACAGATACGCAGTATTTT	CASSQDLANTDTQYF
TRBV5-4	.	TRBD1	TRBJ2-2	TGTGCCAGCGGCAAACAGGGGCGGTCCGCCGGGGAGCTGTTTTTT	CASGKQGRSAGELFF
TRBV10-1	once	TRBD2	TRBJ2-5	TGCGCCAGCAGTGAGACGGGAGGGGGGGAGACCCAGTACTTC	CASSETGGGETQYF
TRBV25-1	.	TRBD1	TRBJ1-1	TGTGCCAGCAGGAGACAGGGGGCATTCACTGAAGCTTTCTTT	CASRRQGAFTEAFF
TRBV28	.	.	TRBJ2-7	TGTGCCAGCAGTTTAAGGCCCCCAGGGGAAAGCTACGAGCAGTACTTC	CASSLRPPGESYEQYF
TRBV7-9	.	TRBD2	TRBJ2-7	TGTGCCAGCAGCTTGGCGGGGGTTTCGGACGAGCAGTACTTC	CASSLAGVSDEQYF
TRBV18	.	TRBD1	TRBJ2-2	TGTGCCAGCTCTACATTCCGGACAGGGGCGAGCACCGGGGAGCTGTTTTTT	CASSTFRTGASTGELFF
TRBV2	.	.	TRBJ1-5	TGTGCCAGCAGTGAAGCATGGGGCAGCCAGCCCCAGCATTTT	CASSEAWGSQPQHF
TRBV7-2	.	.	TRBJ2-1	TGTGCCAGCAGCGACGCCACAGTAATATACAATGAGCAGTTCTTC	CASSDATVIYNEQFF
TRBV5-1	few	.	TRBJ2-7	TGCGCCAGCAGCTTGGCCTCCGAGCAGTACTTC	CASSLASEQYF
TRBV4-3	.	.	TRBJ2-2	TGCGCCAGCAGCCACGGGTCAGGGGAGCTGTTTTTT	CASSHGSGELFF
TRBV18	once	.	TRBJ1-5	TGTGCCAGCTCACCAGCATGGCAGGGTAGCAATCAGCCCCAGCATTTT	CASSPAWQGSNQPQHF
TRBV9	.	.	TRBJ2-3	TGTGCCAGCAGCGTAGGGTCTAGCATTTCCACAGATACGCAGTATTTT	CASSVGSSISTDTQYF
TRBV7-2	.	TRBD2	TRBJ2-1	TGTGCCAGCAGCTTAGACCTAGCGGGGATATACAATGAGCAGTTCTTC	CASSLDLAGIYNEQFF
TRBV28	.	TRBD1	TRBJ2-7	TGTGCCAGTCGCCCCGGGACAGGGGGAACCGAGCAGTACTTC	CASRPGTGGTEQYF
TRBV2	.	.	TRBJ2-3	TGTGCCAGCAAACGAGGTGGGGATACGCAGTATTTT	CASKRGGDTQYF
TRBV6-1	.	.	TRBJ2-7	TGTGCCAGCATATCACGGGTGTCCTACGAGCAGTACTTC	CASISRVSYEQYF
TRBV7-3	once	TRBD1	TRBJ2-2	TGTGCCAGCAGCTTATCCCCGACAGGGCACAACACCGGGGAGCTGTTTTTT	CASSLSPTGHNTGELFF
TRBV6-5	.	.	TRBJ2-5	TGTGCCAGCAGCCTCCCGCCGTACCAAGAGACCCAGTACTTC	CASSLPPYQETQYF
TRBV6-1	once	.	TRBJ2-5	TGTGCCAGCAGTGATCATCAGGGTAAAGGATGGGAGACCCAGTACTTC	CASSDHQGKGWETQYF
TRBV19	.	TRBD1	TRBJ1-4	TGTGCCAGTACCGGGACAGATAATGAAAAACTGTTTTTT	CASTGTDNEKLFF
TRBV6-1	.	TRBD1	TRBJ2-5	TGTGCCAGCAGTCTTCGGGGACAGGCGGCTGAGACCCAGTACTTC	CASSLRGQAAETQYF
TRBV5-1	.	.	TRBJ1-4	TGCGCCAGCAGCTTGGTCCAGGGGAATGAAAAACTGTTTTTT	CASSLVQGNEKLFF
TRBV7-8	.	.	TRBJ2-5	TGTGCCAGCAGCTTATTAGGATCCCTTCGTGGGGAGACCCAGTACTTC	CASSLLGSLRGETQYF
TRBV2	.	.	TRBJ2-5	TGTGCCAGTCAGGGGGGGGGAATGGAGACCCAGTACTTC	CASQGGGMETQYF
TRBV7-9	.	.	TRBJ2-2	TGTGCCAGCAGCTCGAGTTCCGGGGAGCTGTTTTTT	CASSSSSGELFF
TRBV6-1	.	TRBD1	TRBJ1-2	TGTGCCAGCAGGTCCGGACAGGGGAGCTATGGCTACACCTTC	CASRSGQGSYGYTF
TRBV5-1	.	.	TRBJ2-7	TGCGCCAGCAGCTTGGGCTACGAGCAGTACTTC	CASSLGYEQYF
TRBV5-1	.	TRBD2	TRBJ2-7	TGCGCCAGCAGCTTGGCTCGGACTAGCGGGCGGCCCTACGAGCAGTACTTC	CASSLARTSGRPYEQYF
TRBV9	.	TRBD1	TRBJ1-6	TGTGCCAGCAGCGTTGGACAGGGTAATTCACCCCTCCACTTT	CASSVGQGNSPLHF
TRBV19	.	.	TRBJ2-3	TGTGCCAGCGCTCGCGCCCTCGGGGGAGATACGCAGTATTTT	CASARALGGDTQYF
TRBV4-3	.	TRBD1	TRBJ1-2	TGCGCCAGCAGCCAAGAGTTTTTGGGACAGGGTCGGGGCTACACCTTC	CASSQEFLGQGRGYTF
TRBV7-2	.	TRBD1	TRBJ2-5	TGTGCCAGCAGCACGGGACAGGGGACAGAGACCCAGTACTTC	CASSTGQGTETQYF
TRBV7-2	.	TRBD1	TRBJ2-7	TGTGCCAGCAGCCAGACAGGGAACGAGCAGTACTTC	CASSQTGNEQYF
TRBV18	.	.	TRBJ2-5	TGTGCCAGCTCACCCGGGGCACAAGAGACCCAGTACTTC	CASSPGAQETQYF
TRBV2	.	TRBD1	TRBJ1-1	TGTGCCAGCAGTGATATAATAGGGACAGGGGAAGCTGAAGCTTTCTTT	CASSDIIGTGEAEAFF
TRBV6-5	.	TRBD1	TRBJ1-4	TGTGCCAGCAGGGCCGGGACAGGGGGCTCGATACTGTTTTTT	CASRAGTGGSILFF
TRBV27	once	.	TRBJ2-7	TGTGCCAGCAGGCGGGGGATCGGGACAGACCTTTTCTACGAGCAGTACTTC	CASRRGIGTDLFYEQYF
TRBV27	.	TRBD1	TRBJ1-5	TGTGCCAGCAGCCAAAGGACAGGCGAGCCCCAGCATTTT	CASSQRTGEPQHF
TRBV5-2	few	.	TRBJ1-2	TGTGCCAGCAGCCCGGTTCCCTGGTTCTTAGGTGGCTACACCTTC	CASSPVPWFLGGYTF
TRBV2	.	.	TRBJ2-7	TGTGCCAGCAGGGGGGGACAACTCTCCTACGAGCAGTACTTC	CASRGGQLSYEQYF
TRBV6-1	.	.	TRBJ1-1	TGTGCCAGCACCCCCGGGGCTAGGGCTGAAGCTTTCTTT	CASTPGARAEAFF
TRBV5-1	.	TRBD2	TRBJ2-5	TGCGCCAGCAGCCGGGGACTAGGCCAAGAGACCCAGTACTTC	CASSRGLGQETQYF
TRBV19	.	.	TRBJ2-7	TGTGCCAGTAGTATAGGGGAGGGGGCGAGCCGCGAGCAGTACTTC	CASSIGEGASREQYF
TRBV4-3	once	.	TRBJ2-3	TGCGCCAGCAGCCAAGCGAAGCCGAGCACAGATACGCAGTATTTT	CASSQAKPSTDTQYF
TRBV27	once	.	TRBJ2-6	TGTGCCAGCAGTCGAGCGACAGGTCCCTACTCTGGGGCCAACGTCCTGACTTTC	CASSRATGPYSGANVLTF
TRBV10-3	.	.	TRBJ1-1	TGTGCCATACACAGGGAGCTGAACACTGAAGCTTTCTTT	CAIHRELNTEAFF
TRBV28	.	TRBD1	TRBJ1-2	TGTGCCAGCAGTTTCCCCCCCGACAGGGCGGGCTATGGCTACACCTTC	CASSFPPDRAGYGYTF
TRBV28	.	.	TRBJ2-3	TGTGCCAGCACCCTAATCCTATTCACAGATACGCAGTATTTT	CASTLILFTDTQYF
TRBV11-1	.	.	TRBJ2-6	TGTGCCAGCAGCATAAGTGGGGGGGCCAACGTCCTGACTTTC	CASSISGGANVLTF
TRBV7-2	.	.	TRBJ1-6	TGTGCCAGCAGCTCGGATTCACCCCTCCACTTT	CASSSDSPLHF
TRBV7-2	.	.	TRBJ2-6	TGTGCCAGCAGCCTTGGACAGCCTGGGGCCAACGTCCTGACTTTC	CASSLGQPGANVLTF
TRBV28	.	.	TRBJ1-1	TGTGCCAGCAGTTCCTTAGGGTCTGGGAACACTGAAGCTTTCTTT	CASSSLGSGNTEAFF